The 15 T cell receptor beta chains below were found in one sample sequenced in a study of shared clonotypes between healthy human individuals. Libraries were prepared by immunoSEQ multiplex PCR; TCRdb keeps only in-frame clonotypes and omits some of them. The table has about 680,000 clones, 60% to 75% seen once. Sample: memory CD4+ T cells sorted from blood. Subset described: CD45RA-negative fraction. The receptor set was obtained from a woman aged 25 to 39 in good health.

V usage is TRBV2 and J usage is TRBJ1-4; weak D call: TRBD1 (6 bases). Trimming took 6 bases from V and 0 from J, leaving 17 bases between them. Germline V gene data show CDR1 as SNHLY and CDR2 as FYNNEI. This CDR3 has 17 amino acids. The CDR3 region is CASRDRRGVATNEKLFF. CDR3 in DNA: TGTGCCAGCAGAGACAGGCGTGGGGTTGCAACTAATGAAAAACTGTTTTTT.

The chain is built from TRBV10-3 and TRBJ2-5; D might be TRBD1 (5 bases). Trimming took off 0 bases at V and 2 bases at J, with 13 bases between the two ends. The CDR3 loop spans 16 amino acids. Germline V lookup: CDR1 ENHRY, CDR2 SYGVKD. The CDR3 protein is CAISESQGWLQETQYF. The DNA for the CDR3 is TGTGCCATCAGTGAGTCCCAGGGATGGTTGCAAGAGACCCAGTACTTC.

This chain links TRBV7-2 with TRBJ2-5; the match to TRBD2 covers 11 bases. In germline, CDR1 is SGHTA, CDR2 FQGNSA. J lost 5 bases, V lost 5 bases, and 7 bases had no gene match. This CDR3 comprises 15 residues. The CDR3 sequence: CASSLDSGRGETQYF. DNA of the CDR3: TGTGCCAGCAGCCTCGATAGCGGGAGGGGGGAGACCCAGTACTTC.

This clone came up a few times. The sample has other DNA sequences that encode this CDR3 too. This chain links TRBV6-6 with TRBJ1-5; no reliable D call. Trimming took 5 bases from V and 1 from J, leaving 9 bases between them. The CDR3 is 14 residues long. Germline loops: CDR1 MNHNY, CDR2 SVGAGI (reference sequence). In DNA form, the CDR3 reads TGTGCCAGCAGTCCTGACGGGAGCAATCAGCCCCAGCATTTT. It translates to CASSPDGSNQPQHF.

This clone was seen a few times. This chain links TRBV28 with TRBJ2-6; D remains ambiguous. The CDR3 loop spans 16 amino acids. Germline CDR1 is MDHEN and CDR2 is SYDVKM. The ends were cut back, 2 bases at V and 0 bases at J, with 8 bases in the middle. The CDR3 nucleotides are TGTGCCAGCAGTTTACGGAAACTCTCTGGGGCCAACGTCCTGACTTTC. Residues: CASSLRKLSGANVLTF. The full variable domain, in which reference TRBV28 and TRBJ2-6 provide the parts outside the CDR3, is DVKVTQSSRYLVKRTGEKVFLECVQDMDHENMFWYRQDPGLGLRLIYFSYDVKMKEKGDIPEGYSVSREKKERFSLILESASTNQTSMYLCASSLRKLSGANVLTFGAGSRLTVL.

V is TRBV11-2 and J is TRBJ2-7; TRBD2 aligns across 8 bases. The CDR3 length is 15 residues. V lost 3 bases, J lost 2 bases, and 6 bases stayed unmatched. The germline V gene encodes CDR1 SGHAT and CDR2 FQNNGV. CDR3 sequence reads: CASSLERESAYEQYF. CDR3 nucleotide sequence: TGTGCCAGCAGCTTGGAGCGGGAGAGTGCCTACGAGCAGTACTTC.

This chain connects TRBV5-5 to TRBJ2-7, with TRBD1 matching 8 bases. V lost 3 bases and J lost 3; bases outside the gene matches: 5. Germline assignment: CDR1 SGHKS and CDR2 YYEKEE (reference sequence). This CDR3 region has 14 residues. The CDR3 sequence is CASSSPGQGYEQYF. The CDR3 DNA sequence: TGTGCCAGCAGCTCCCCTGGACAGGGCTACGAGCAGTACTTC.

The chain recombines TRBV18 with TRBJ2-1, with D possibly being TRBD1 (6 bases). This CDR3 contains 14 residues. Germline V gene data show CDR1 as KGHSH and CDR2 as LQKENI. Between the trimmed V and J ends, which lost 3 bases and 7 bases, there was a span of 13 bases. CDR3 sequence: CASSPNGQINEQFF. As DNA, the CDR3 is TGTGCCAGCTCACCTAACGGACAGATTAATGAGCAGTTCTTC. The full variable domain, rest sourced from reference TRBV18 and TRBJ2-1, is NAGVMQNPRHLVRRRGQEARLRCSPMKGHSHVYWYRQLPEEGLKFMVYLQKENIIDESGMPKERFSAEFPKEGPSILRIQQVVRGDSAAYFCASSPNGQINEQFFGPGTRLTVL.

V and J are TRBV28 and TRBJ1-2; D is unresolved. V dropped 3 bases and J dropped 4 bases, with 6 bases sitting between them. There are 12 residues in the CDR3. The germline CDR1 and CDR2 sequences are MDHEN and SYDVKM. The CDR3 bases are TGTGCCAGCAGTTTCGACACCTATGGCTACACCTTC. Its translation is CASSFDTYGYTF.

The chain combines TRBV7-9 with TRBJ1-5; 8 bases align to TRBD1. This CDR3 spans 16 amino acids. Germline CDR1 is SEHNR and CDR2 is FQNEAQ (reference sequence). J lost 6 bases, V lost 4 bases, and 11 bases had no gene match. This CDR3 is CASSSQLDRVRQPQHF. CDR3 DNA sequence: TGTGCCAGCAGCTCTCAACTGGACAGGGTCCGTCAGCCCCAGCATTTT.

Regarding this clone: The identical CDR3 is also encoded by other nucleotide sequences in the sample. The chain's CDR3 is CASSLNYEQYF. The CDR3 coding sequence is TGTGCCAGCAGCTTAAACTACGAGCAGTACTTC. The chain has TRBV7-2 and TRBJ2-7; no clear D gene. Germline-derived CDR1 and CDR2 are SGHTA and FQGNSA. This CDR3 is 11 amino acids long. The V gene lost 2 bases and the J gene lost 3 bases, with 2 bases spanning the gap.

This clone was detected a few times. The V gene is TRBV5-4, the J gene TRBJ2-1; TRBD2 aligns across 9 bases. The junction had 2 bases not matched to a gene; V was cut back by 6 bases and J by 7 bases. This CDR3 comprises 12 residues. Germline assignment: CDR1 SGHNT and CDR2 YYREEE (reference sequence). In DNA, the CDR3 is TGTGCCAGCAAAACTAGCGGGAATGAGCAGTTCTTC. It translates to CASKTSGNEQFF.

The CDR3 sequence: CSVTGGISGSNEQFF. In DNA, the CDR3 is TGCAGCGTCACGGGGGGTATTAGCGGGAGCAATGAGCAGTTCTTC. J is TRBJ2-1 and V is TRBV29-1; 9 positions agree with TRBD2. Germline V gives CDR1 SQVTM, CDR2 ANQGSEA. With V trimmed by 6 bases and J by 6 bases, 12 bases remained unmatched. CDR3 length equals 15 residues.

The V gene is TRBV29-1, the J gene TRBJ2-5, with 14 bases fitting TRBD2. The J segment lost 5 bases and the V segment lost 7 bases, leaving 21 bases of the junction unmatched. This CDR3 is 19 amino acids long. CDR1 is SQVTM, CDR2 ANQGSEA, per germline. In DNA, the CDR3 is TGCAGCGCCCGACCTTCAGGGACTAGCGGGAGCAGGTTTTCGGAGACCCAGTACTTC. It codes for CSARPSGTSGSRFSETQYF.

The chain carries TRBV10-3 and TRBJ2-3; D is unresolved. The CDR3 has 15 residues. Deletions cut 4 bases from V and 0 bases from J, with 11 bases between. Germline assignment: CDR1 ENHRY and CDR2 SYGVKD. The CDR3 nucleotides are TGTGCCATCAGTGTCTTTGCCGAGAGCACAGATACGCAGTATTTT. This codes for CAISVFAESTDTQYF.